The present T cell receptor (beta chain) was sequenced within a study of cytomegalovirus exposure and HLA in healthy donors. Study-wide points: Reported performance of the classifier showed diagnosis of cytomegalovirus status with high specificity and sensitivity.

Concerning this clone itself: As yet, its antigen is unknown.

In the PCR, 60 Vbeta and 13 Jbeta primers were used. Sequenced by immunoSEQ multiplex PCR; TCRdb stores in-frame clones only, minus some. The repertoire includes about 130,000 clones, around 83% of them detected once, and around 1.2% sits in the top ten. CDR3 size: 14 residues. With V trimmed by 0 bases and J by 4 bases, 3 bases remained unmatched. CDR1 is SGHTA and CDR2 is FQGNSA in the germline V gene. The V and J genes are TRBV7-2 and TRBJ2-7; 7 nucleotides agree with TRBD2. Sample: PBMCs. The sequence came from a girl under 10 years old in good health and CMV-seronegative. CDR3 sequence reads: CASSLAGGSYEQYF. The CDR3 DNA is TGTGCCAGCAGCTTAGCTGGCGGGAGTTACGAGCAGTACTTC.